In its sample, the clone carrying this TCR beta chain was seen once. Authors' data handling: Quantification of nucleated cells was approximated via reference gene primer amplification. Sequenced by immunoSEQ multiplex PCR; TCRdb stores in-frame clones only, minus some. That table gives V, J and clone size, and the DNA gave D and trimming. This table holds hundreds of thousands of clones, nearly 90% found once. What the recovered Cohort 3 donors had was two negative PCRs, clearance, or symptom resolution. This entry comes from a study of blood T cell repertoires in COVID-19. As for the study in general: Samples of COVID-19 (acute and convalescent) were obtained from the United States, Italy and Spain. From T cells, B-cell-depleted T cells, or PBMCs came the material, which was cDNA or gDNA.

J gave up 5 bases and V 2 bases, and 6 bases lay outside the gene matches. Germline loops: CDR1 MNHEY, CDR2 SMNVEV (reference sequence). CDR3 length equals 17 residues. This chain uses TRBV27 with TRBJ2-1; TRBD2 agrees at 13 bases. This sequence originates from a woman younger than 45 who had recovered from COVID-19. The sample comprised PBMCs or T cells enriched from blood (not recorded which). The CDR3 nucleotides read TGTGCCAGCAGTTTAATCGGACTAGCGGGGGAGGACAATGAGCAGTTCTTC. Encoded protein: CASSLIGLAGEDNEQFF.